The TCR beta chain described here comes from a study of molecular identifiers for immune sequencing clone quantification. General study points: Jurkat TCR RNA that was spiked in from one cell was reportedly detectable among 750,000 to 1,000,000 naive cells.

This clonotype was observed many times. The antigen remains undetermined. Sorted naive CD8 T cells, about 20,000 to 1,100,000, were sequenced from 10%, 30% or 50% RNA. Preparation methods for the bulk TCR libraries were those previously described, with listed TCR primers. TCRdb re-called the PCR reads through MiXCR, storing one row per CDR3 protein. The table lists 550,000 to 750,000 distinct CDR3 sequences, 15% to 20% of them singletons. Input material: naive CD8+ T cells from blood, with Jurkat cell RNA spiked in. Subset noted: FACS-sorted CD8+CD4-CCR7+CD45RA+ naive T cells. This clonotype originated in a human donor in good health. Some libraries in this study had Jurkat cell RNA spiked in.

This CDR3 is CASSMGSNQPQHF. CDR3 in DNA: TGTGCCAGTAGTATGGGGAGCAATCAGCCCCAGCATTTT. V and J are TRBV19 and TRBJ1-5, with D unclear. The CDR3 runs to 13 residues. V dropped 3 bases and J dropped 1 base, with 4 bases sitting between them. Germline V gene sequence: CDR1 LNHDA, CDR2 SQIVND (reference sequence).